What follows are 3 T cell receptor beta chains derived from one specimen sequenced in a study of PD-L1 blockade in urothelial cancer. Generated by immunoSEQ multiplex PCR, the TCRdb table keeps only in-frame clones and is missing some. The sample lists 15,000 to 20,000 clones, about 83% occurring once. As to time point: peripheral blood 6 weeks after treatment start. The sample consisted of PBMCs, taken around atezolizumab (anti-PD-L1) treatment. The origin of the receptors is a man aged 50 to 59 with urothelial cancer.

The chain's CDR3 is CASSLGLGGNQPQHF. Here the CDR3 DNA reads TGTGCCAGCAGCTTAGGGTTAGGGGGCAATCAGCCCCAGCATTTT. This chain connects TRBV11-2 to TRBJ1-5, with D possibly being TRBD1 (5 bases). Germline loops: CDR1 SGHAT, CDR2 FQNNGV. The V gene lost 1 base and the J gene lost 2 bases, with 9 bases spanning the gap. This CDR3 region has 15 residues.

The J gene is TRBJ1-2, the V gene TRBV7-2; 9 bases are shared with TRBD1. The CDR3 contains 16 residues. V shed 2 bases, J shed 8 bases, and the junction held 12 bases outside the gene matches. CDR1 and CDR2 from the germline V gene are SGHTA and FQGNSA. The CDR3 is CASSLSPGQGQGGYTF. The CDR3 DNA is TGTGCCAGCAGCTTATCACCGGGACAGGGTCAGGGAGGCTACACCTTC.

The chain recombines TRBV15 with TRBJ2-5, with 10 bases that match TRBD2. Germline CDR1 and CDR2: LNHNV and YYDKDF (reference sequence). Unmatched junction bases numbered 10, after V lost 5 bases and J lost 7 bases. The CDR3 extends over 15 amino acids. In DNA, the CDR3 is TGTGCCACCAGCCAGACTAGCGGGCCCTTGGGGACCCAGTACTTC. As protein: CATSQTSGPLGTQYF.